A selection of T cell receptor beta chains follows, all from one sample in a study of monozygotic twins with inflammatory bowel disease. TCRdb re-analyzed the 5' RACE reads; it lists each CDR3 protein once, without DNA. The sample data list a few hundred thousand distinct CDR3 sequences. Sequenced material: blood. These receptor sequences come from a human donor with ulcerative colitis or Crohn's disease, or a healthy co-twin of an affected twin (not recorded which). Each CDR3 is given with its conserved first and last residue.

j_gene | v_gene | CDR3aa
TRBJ2-3 | TRBV6-2/TRBV6-3 | CASSYSGAQLTQYF
TRBJ1-2 | TRBV4-2 | CASTPPGARYGYTF
TRBJ2-2 | TRBV11-2 | CASSPHPGTAGELFF
TRBJ2-5 | TRBV18 | CASSPTGQQETQYF
TRBJ2-3 | TRBV7-2 | CASSFSGGATDTQYF
TRBJ1-2 | TRBV4-3 | CASSQEGVPGGTYGYTF
TRBJ2-5 | TRBV12-3/TRBV12-4 | CASSSGTGRETQYF
TRBJ2-7 | TRBV20-1 | CSARIAGRYEQYF
TRBJ2-1 | TRBV20-1 | CSAERGDYNEQFF
TRBJ1-6 | TRBV28 | CASTLGVNSPLHF
TRBJ2-1 | TRBV6-5 | CASSSTPTTKQFF
TRBJ2-5 | TRBV5-1 | CASRLRGGQETQYF
TRBJ2-3 | TRBV27 | CASSWSVSTDTQYF
TRBJ2-1 | TRBV5-1 | CASSSGQGFALSAFNEQFF
TRBJ2-7 | TRBV20-1 | CSALLLALSSSYEQYF
TRBJ1-2 | TRBV30 | CAWSSVLHRIYGYTF
TRBJ1-5 | TRBV7-2 | CASSLEGGNQSQHF
TRBJ1-2 | TRBV12-3/TRBV12-4 | CASSPGTAPDGYTF
TRBJ2-1 | TRBV5-6 | CASSRGLAGGRTSEQFF
TRBJ1-2 | TRBV7-9 | CASSLSDKVRTGYTF
TRBJ2-1 | TRBV5-1 | CASSLVRGGDEPYNEQFF
TRBJ1-2 | TRBV20-1 | CSAREFRDEGYGYTF
TRBJ1-1 | TRBV3-1 | CASSQSRGANPGAFF
TRBJ2-5 | TRBV4-1 | CASSQGARGRMVETQYF
TRBJ2-3 | TRBV7-9 | CASSLVGQRGDTQYF
TRBJ2-1 | TRBV12-3/TRBV12-4 | CASRPGLAGSNEQFF
TRBJ2-7 | TRBV2 | CASMRGNSYEQYF
TRBJ1-6 | TRBV14 | CASSQHGSPLHF
TRBJ1-2 | TRBV30 | CAWSQIRKTNYGYTF
TRBJ2-7 | TRBV7-9 | CASSFPDWTDYEQYF
TRBJ1-5 | TRBV30 | CAWSEQGAGDRLRPQHF
TRBJ2-7 | TRBV28 | CASRPPGGDEQYF
TRBJ2-5 | TRBV6-5 | CASGSRVKETQYF
TRBJ2-3 | TRBV20-1 | CSPRSSGLKADTQYF
TRBJ2-7 | TRBV6-2/TRBV6-3 | CASSWDRTYEQYF
TRBJ2-3 | TRBV4-3 | CASSQDVYRESTDTQYF
TRBJ2-5 | TRBV20-1 | CSAPRTSGGQETQYF
TRBJ2-2 | TRBV6-2/TRBV6-3 | CASQGHPSGELFF
TRBJ1-2 | TRBV27 | CASSPLRQGASSYGYTF
TRBJ1-6 | TRBV12-3/TRBV12-4 | CASSPDTGGLSSPLHF